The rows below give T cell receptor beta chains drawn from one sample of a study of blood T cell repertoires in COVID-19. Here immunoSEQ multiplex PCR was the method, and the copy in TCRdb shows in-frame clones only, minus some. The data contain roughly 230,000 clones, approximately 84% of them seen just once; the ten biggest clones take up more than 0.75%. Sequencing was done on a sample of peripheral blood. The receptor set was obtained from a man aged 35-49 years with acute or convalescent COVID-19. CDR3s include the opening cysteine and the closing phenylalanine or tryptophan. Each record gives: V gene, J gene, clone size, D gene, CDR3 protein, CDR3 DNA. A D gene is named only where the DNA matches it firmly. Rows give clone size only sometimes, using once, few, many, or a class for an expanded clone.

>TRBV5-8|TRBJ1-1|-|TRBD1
CASSLFPTGGTAEAFF
TGTGCCAGCAGCCTATTCCCAACAGGGGGCACCGCTGAAGCTTTCTTT
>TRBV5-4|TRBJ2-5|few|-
CASSRGTAQETQYF
TGTGCCAGCAGCCGCGGGACAGCACAAGAGACCCAGTACTTC
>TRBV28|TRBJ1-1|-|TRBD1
CASTSGGLDTEAFF
TGTGCCAGCACCTCAGGGGGCCTGGACACTGAAGCTTTCTTT
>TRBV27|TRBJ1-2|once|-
CASSVSGQSYGYTF
TGTGCCAGCAGTGTCTCAGGACAGAGCTATGGCTACACCTTC
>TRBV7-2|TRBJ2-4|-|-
CASSLGGKNIQYF
TGTGCCAGCAGCTTGGGCGGGAAAAACATTCAGTACTTC
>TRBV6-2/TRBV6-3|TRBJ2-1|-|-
CASSYDRKPSSYNEQFF
TGTGCCAGCAGTTACGACAGGAAACCTAGCTCCTACAATGAGCAGTTCTTC
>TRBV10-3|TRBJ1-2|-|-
CAISTVDGYTF
TGTGCCATCAGCACAGTGGATGGCTACACCTTC
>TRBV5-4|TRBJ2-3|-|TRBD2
CASSWNGGALDTQYF
TGTGCCAGCAGCTGGAACGGGGGGGCCTTAGATACGCAGTATTTT
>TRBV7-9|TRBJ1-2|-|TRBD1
CASSFDRDRGYTF
TGTGCCAGCAGTTTCGACAGGGATCGAGGCTACACCTTC
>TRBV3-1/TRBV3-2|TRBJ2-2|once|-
CASRPGLDTGELFF
TGTGCCAGCAGACCGGGACTCGACACCGGGGAGCTGTTTTTT
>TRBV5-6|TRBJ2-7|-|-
CASSLAAGRMYEQYF
TGTGCCAGCAGCTTGGCGGCAGGGCGCATGTACGAGCAGTACTTC
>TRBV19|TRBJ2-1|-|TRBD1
CASSMQVDRGSRNEQFF
TGTGCCAGTAGTATGCAGGTGGACAGGGGGTCTCGCAATGAGCAGTTCTTC
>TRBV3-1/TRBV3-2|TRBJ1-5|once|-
CASSHSGQPQHF
TGTGCCAGCAGCCATTCGGGGCAGCCCCAGCATTTT
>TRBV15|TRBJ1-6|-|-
CATSRDPGRPPLLHF
TGTGCCACCAGCAGAGACCCAGGGAGGCCCCCACTCCTCCACTTT
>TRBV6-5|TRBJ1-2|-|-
CASEALVKEGGGYTF
TGTGCCAGTGAAGCTTTGGTCAAGGAGGGAGGGGGCTACACCTTC
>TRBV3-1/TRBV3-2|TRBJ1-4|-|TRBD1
CASRPGQGNIEKLFF
TGTGCCAGCAGACCTGGACAGGGGAACATTGAAAAACTGTTTTTT
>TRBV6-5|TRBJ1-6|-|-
CASMGQGTVNSPLHF
TGTGCCAGCATGGGGCAGGGAACAGTTAATTCACCCCTCCACTTT
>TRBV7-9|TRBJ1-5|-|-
CASSLESQPQHF
TGTGCCAGCAGCTTAGAGAGTCAGCCCCAGCATTTT
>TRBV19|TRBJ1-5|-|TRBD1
CASSGTGFQPQHF
TGTGCCAGTAGTGGGACAGGGTTTCAGCCCCAGCATTTT
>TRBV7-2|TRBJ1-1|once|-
CASSPRVQGEAFF
TGTGCCAGCAGCCCCCGGGTACAGGGTGAAGCTTTCTTT
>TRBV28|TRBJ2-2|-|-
CASTPGSVGAGELFF
TGTGCCAGCACTCCCGGGTCCGTGGGTGCCGGGGAGCTGTTTTTT
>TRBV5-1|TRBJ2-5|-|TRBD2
CASNWGERGSQETQYF
TGCGCCAGCAATTGGGGCGAGCGGGGAAGCCAAGAGACCCAGTACTTC
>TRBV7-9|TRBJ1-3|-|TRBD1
CASSMTGGLNTIYF
TGTGCCAGCAGCATGACAGGGGGCCTAAACACCATATATTTT
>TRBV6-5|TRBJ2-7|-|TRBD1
CASSSGQGIGYEQYF
TGTGCCAGCAGTAGTGGACAGGGGATCGGGTACGAGCAGTACTTC
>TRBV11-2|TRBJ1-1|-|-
CASSLDQRGTGGGTEAFF
TGTGCCAGCAGCTTAGATCAGAGGGGAACCGGCGGGGGGACTGAAGCTTTCTTT
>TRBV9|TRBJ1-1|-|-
CASSEPRGTEAFF
TGTGCCAGCAGCGAGCCCCGGGGCACTGAAGCTTTCTTT
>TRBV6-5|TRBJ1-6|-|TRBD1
CASTTGGNSPLHF
TGTGCCAGCACGACAGGGGGTAATTCACCCCTCCACTTT
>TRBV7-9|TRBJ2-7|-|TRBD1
CASSFGQGEQYF
TGTGCCAGCAGCTTCGGACAGGGGGAGCAGTACTTC
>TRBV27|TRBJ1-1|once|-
CASSLSFEGRGNVDTEAFF
TGTGCCAGCAGTTTATCCTTCGAGGGGAGGGGTAATGTAGACACTGAAGCTTTCTTT
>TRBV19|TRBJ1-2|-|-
CASTTTGYGYTF
TGTGCCAGTACCACTACAGGGTATGGCTACACCTTC
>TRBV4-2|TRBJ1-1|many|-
CASSQDRAGSWRTEAFF
TGTGCCAGCAGCCAAGATAGGGCAGGGTCGTGGCGAACTGAAGCTTTCTTT
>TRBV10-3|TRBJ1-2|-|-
CAIRPGGARYGYTF
TGTGCCATCAGACCCGGTGGGGCTAGGTATGGCTACACCTTC
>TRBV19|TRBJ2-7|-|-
CASSTPRTTSYEQYF
TGTGCCAGTAGTACCCCCCGGACAACCTCCTACGAGCAGTACTTC
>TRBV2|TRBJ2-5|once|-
CASSEARVGTQYF
TGTGCCAGCAGTGAAGCGCGGGTCGGGACCCAGTACTTC
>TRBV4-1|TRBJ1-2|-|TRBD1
CASSPGVGGIDGYTF
TGCGCCAGCAGCCCAGGAGTAGGGGGCATTGATGGCTACACCTTC
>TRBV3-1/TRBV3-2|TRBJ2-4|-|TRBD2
CASSQDQGGSKAGVQYF
TGTGCCAGCAGCCAAGATCAGGGAGGGAGTAAGGCCGGTGTACAGTACTTC
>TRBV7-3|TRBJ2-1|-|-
CASSLTARDFYNEQFF
TGTGCCAGCAGCTTAACAGCCAGGGACTTCTACAATGAGCAGTTCTTC
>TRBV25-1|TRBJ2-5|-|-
CASSEFVAGTQYF
TGTGCCAGCAGTGAGTTTGTGGCGGGGACCCAGTACTTC
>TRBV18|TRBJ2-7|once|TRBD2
CASSPSSGGSYEQYF
TGTGCCAGCTCACCATCGAGCGGGGGGAGCTACGAGCAGTACTTC
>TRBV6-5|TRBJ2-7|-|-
CASSLDRRAEQYF
TGTGCCAGCAGTCTGGACAGGAGGGCCGAGCAGTACTTC
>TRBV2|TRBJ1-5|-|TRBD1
CASRRGQGFWQPQHF
TGTGCCAGCAGAAGGGGACAGGGGTTTTGGCAGCCCCAGCATTTT
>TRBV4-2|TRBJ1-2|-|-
CASSQDAGNYGYTF
TGTGCCAGCAGCCAAGACGCAGGGAACTATGGCTACACCTTC
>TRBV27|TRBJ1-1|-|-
CASSFYGGLSTEAFF
TGTGCCAGCAGTTTTTACGGGGGGCTGAGCACTGAAGCTTTCTTT
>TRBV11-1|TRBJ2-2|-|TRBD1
CASSPKTGGWTGELFF
TGTGCCAGCAGCCCTAAGACAGGGGGCTGGACCGGGGAGCTGTTTTTT
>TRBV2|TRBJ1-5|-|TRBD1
CASGGQGAQPQHF
TGTGCCAGCGGGGGGCAGGGGGCCCAGCCCCAGCATTTT
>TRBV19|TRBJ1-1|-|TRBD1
CASSINRGYANTEAFF
TGTGCCAGTAGTATTAACAGGGGGTATGCGAACACTGAAGCTTTCTTT
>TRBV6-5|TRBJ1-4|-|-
CASSDSQGQKLFF
TGTGCCAGCTCAGACAGCCAAGGACAAAAACTGTTTTTT
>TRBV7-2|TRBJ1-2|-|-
CASSPGRRDGYTF
TGTGCCAGCAGCCCCGGGCGGAGGGATGGCTACACCTTC
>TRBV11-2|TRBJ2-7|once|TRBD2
CASRDTSASSYEQYF
TGTGCCAGCAGGGATACTAGCGCGAGCTCCTACGAGCAGTACTTC
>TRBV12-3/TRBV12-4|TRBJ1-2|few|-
CASSIDSIGGYTF
TGTGCCAGCAGTATTGACAGTATCGGTGGCTACACCTTC
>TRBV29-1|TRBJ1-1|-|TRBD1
CSVRTGPTPEAFF
TGCAGCGTTCGGACAGGCCCGACCCCCGAAGCTTTCTTT
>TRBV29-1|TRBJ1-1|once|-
CSVEQVLNTEAFF
TGCAGCGTTGAGCAGGTCTTAAACACTGAAGCTTTCTTT
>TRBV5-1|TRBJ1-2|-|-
CASKLSTVTGVGYTF
TGCGCCAGTAAACTATCAACGGTTACCGGGGTGGGCTACACCTTC
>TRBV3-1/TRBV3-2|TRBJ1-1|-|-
CASSQLGQGPAFF
TGTGCCAGCAGCCAATTGGGGCAGGGGCCTGCTTTCTTT
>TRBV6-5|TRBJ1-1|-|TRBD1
CASSYTQGSNTEAFF
TGTGCCAGCAGTTATACACAGGGGTCGAACACTGAAGCTTTCTTT
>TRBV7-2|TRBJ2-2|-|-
CASSPKGARELFF
TGTGCCAGCAGCCCTAAAGGAGCGCGGGAGCTGTTTTTT
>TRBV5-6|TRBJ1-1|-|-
CASSFGQIMTFF
TGTGCCAGCAGCTTTGGGCAGATTATGACTTTCTTT
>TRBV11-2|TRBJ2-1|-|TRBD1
CASRSDRGLGNEQFF
TGTGCCAGCAGGAGCGACAGGGGATTAGGGAATGAGCAGTTCTTC
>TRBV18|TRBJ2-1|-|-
CASSRTGYNEQFF
TGTGCCAGCTCGCGTACAGGGTACAATGAGCAGTTCTTC
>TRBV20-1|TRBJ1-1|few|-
CSASSGEAFF
TGCAGTGCTAGCAGTGGTGAAGCTTTCTTT